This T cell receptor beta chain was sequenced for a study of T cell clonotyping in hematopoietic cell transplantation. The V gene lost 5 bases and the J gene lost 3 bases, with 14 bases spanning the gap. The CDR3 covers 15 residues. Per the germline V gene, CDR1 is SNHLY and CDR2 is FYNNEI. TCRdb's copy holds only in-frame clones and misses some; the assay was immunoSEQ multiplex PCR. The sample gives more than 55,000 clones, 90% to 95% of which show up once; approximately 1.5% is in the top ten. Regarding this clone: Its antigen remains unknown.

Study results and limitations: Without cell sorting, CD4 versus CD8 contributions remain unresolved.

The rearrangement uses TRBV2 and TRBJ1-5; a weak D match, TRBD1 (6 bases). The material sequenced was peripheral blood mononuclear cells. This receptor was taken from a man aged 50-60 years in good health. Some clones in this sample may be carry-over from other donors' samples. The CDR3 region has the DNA TGTGCCAGCAGTTACTCCGACAGGACCAATCAGCCCCAGCATTTT. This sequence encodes CASSYSDRTNQPQHF. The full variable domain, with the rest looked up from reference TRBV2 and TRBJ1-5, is EPEVTQTPSHQVTQMGQEVILRCVPISNHLYFYWYRQILGQKVEFLVSFYNNEISEKSEIFDDQFSVERPDGSNFTLKIRSTKLEDSAMYFCASSYSDRTNQPQHFGDGTRLSIL.